The rows below give T cell receptor beta chains drawn from one sample of a study of blood T cell repertoires in COVID-19. The method was immunoSEQ multiplex PCR; TCRdb's version includes in-frame clones alone and lacks a portion of them. This sample has about 160,000 clones, with just under 80% found just once. Sequenced sample: peripheral blood. These receptors were collected from a woman older than 75 with acute or convalescent COVID-19. CDR3s include the opening cysteine and the closing phenylalanine or tryptophan. A D gene is named only where the DNA matches it firmly. The size field is filled for only some rows; it gives once, few, many or a size class.

cdr3_aa: CASTKQTFSGNTIYF
cdr3_nt: TGTGCCAGTACTAAACAGACATTCTCTGGAAACACCATATATTTT
v_call: TRBV19
j_call: TRBJ1-3
clone_size: NA
d_call: NA

cdr3_aa: CASSQGPGNQPQHF
cdr3_nt: TGTGCCAGCAGCCAAGGGCCGGGAAATCAGCCCCAGCATTTT
v_call: TRBV3-1/TRBV3-2
j_call: TRBJ1-5
clone_size: NA
d_call: NA

cdr3_aa: CASSSSDRGSTGELFF
cdr3_nt: TGTGCCAGCAGTTCCTCCGACAGGGGGAGCACCGGGGAGCTGTTTTTT
v_call: TRBV27
j_call: TRBJ2-2
clone_size: few
d_call: TRBD1

cdr3_aa: CATKSTSGTDTQYF
cdr3_nt: TGTGCCACCAAATCGACTAGCGGAACAGATACGCAGTATTTT
v_call: TRBV7-8
j_call: TRBJ2-3
clone_size: once
d_call: TRBD2

cdr3_aa: CASSMAGTSGTYEQYF
cdr3_nt: TGTGCCAGTAGTATGGCCGGGACTAGCGGGACCTACGAGCAGTACTTC
v_call: TRBV19
j_call: TRBJ2-7
clone_size: NA
d_call: TRBD2

cdr3_aa: CASSYVAGGGNEQFF
cdr3_nt: TGTGCCAGCAGTTACGTAGCGGGGGGCGGGAATGAGCAGTTCTTC
v_call: TRBV6-5
j_call: TRBJ2-1
clone_size: NA
d_call: TRBD2

cdr3_aa: CASSIPGGAGNTIYF
cdr3_nt: TGTGCCAGCAGCATCCCCGGGGGAGCTGGAAACACCATATATTTT
v_call: TRBV5-4
j_call: TRBJ1-3
clone_size: NA
d_call: NA

cdr3_aa: CASSQTGNYGYTF
cdr3_nt: TGTGCCAGCAGCCAGACAGGGAACTATGGCTACACCTTC
v_call: TRBV7-9
j_call: TRBJ1-2
clone_size: NA
d_call: TRBD1

cdr3_aa: CASSLDAMNTEAFF
cdr3_nt: TGCGCCAGCAGCTTGGATGCTATGAACACTGAAGCTTTCTTT
v_call: TRBV5-1
j_call: TRBJ1-1
clone_size: NA
d_call: NA

cdr3_aa: CASSIDQFVAGNQPQHF
cdr3_nt: TGTGCCAGTAGTATAGATCAGTTCGTGGCGGGCAATCAGCCCCAGCATTTT
v_call: TRBV19
j_call: TRBJ1-5
clone_size: once
d_call: NA

cdr3_aa: CASSLSTSPYGYTF
cdr3_nt: TGTGCCAGCAGCTTGAGTACCAGTCCCTATGGCTACACCTTC
v_call: TRBV5-4
j_call: TRBJ1-2
clone_size: NA
d_call: NA

cdr3_aa: CASSSNWGETHEQYF
cdr3_nt: TGTGCCAGCAGCTCGAACTGGGGGGAGACCCACGAGCAGTACTTC
v_call: TRBV7-9
j_call: TRBJ2-7
clone_size: NA
d_call: NA

cdr3_aa: CASRAPGTGTYEQYF
cdr3_nt: TGTGCCAGCAGGGCCCCCGGGACAGGTACCTACGAGCAGTACTTC
v_call: TRBV6-5
j_call: TRBJ2-7
clone_size: NA
d_call: TRBD1

cdr3_aa: CASSPTPGRSNYGYTF
cdr3_nt: TGCGCCAGCAGCCCTACACCAGGGAGGTCTAACTATGGCTACACCTTC
v_call: TRBV5-1
j_call: TRBJ1-2
clone_size: NA
d_call: NA

cdr3_aa: CASSLGPEGYYNEQFF
cdr3_nt: TGTGCCAGCAGCTTAGGGCCAGAGGGTTACTACAATGAGCAGTTCTTC
v_call: TRBV7-2
j_call: TRBJ2-1
clone_size: NA
d_call: NA

cdr3_aa: CAGGRGRDNEQFF
cdr3_nt: TGTGCCGGGGGGAGGGGAAGAGACAATGAGCAGTTCTTC
v_call: TRBV2
j_call: TRBJ2-1
clone_size: few
d_call: TRBD2

cdr3_aa: CASSPGTGYEQYF
cdr3_nt: TGTGCCAGCTCACCCGGGACAGGGTACGAGCAGTACTTC
v_call: TRBV18
j_call: TRBJ2-7
clone_size: NA
d_call: TRBD1

cdr3_aa: CASTRTGKPQHF
cdr3_nt: TGTGCCAGCACCCGGACAGGGAAGCCCCAGCATTTT
v_call: TRBV6-5
j_call: TRBJ1-5
clone_size: few
d_call: TRBD1

cdr3_aa: CSVVGRSGGYNEQFF
cdr3_nt: TGCAGCGTTGTGGGGAGGAGCGGGGGCTACAATGAGCAGTTCTTC
v_call: TRBV29-1
j_call: TRBJ2-1
clone_size: NA
d_call: TRBD2

cdr3_aa: CASSLVGTGVHEQYF
cdr3_nt: TGTGCCAGCAGTTTAGTAGGGACAGGGGTCCACGAGCAGTACTTC
v_call: TRBV28
j_call: TRBJ2-7
clone_size: NA
d_call: TRBD1

cdr3_aa: CASSPGGAYTEAFF
cdr3_nt: TGCGCCAGCAGCCCGGGGGGGGCTTACACTGAAGCTTTCTTT
v_call: TRBV5-1
j_call: TRBJ1-1
clone_size: few
d_call: NA

cdr3_aa: CASSMMYGSNQPQHF
cdr3_nt: TGTGCCAGTAGTATGATGTACGGGTCCAATCAGCCCCAGCATTTT
v_call: TRBV19
j_call: TRBJ1-5
clone_size: NA
d_call: NA

cdr3_aa: CASSYSIQDAYEQYF
cdr3_nt: TGTGCCAGCAGTTACTCGATACAGGATGCCTACGAGCAGTACTTC
v_call: TRBV6-5
j_call: TRBJ2-7
clone_size: NA
d_call: NA

cdr3_aa: CASSSGTGGGQPQHF
cdr3_nt: TGTGCCAGCAGCTCCGGGACAGGGGGCGGTCAGCCCCAGCATTTT
v_call: TRBV7-6
j_call: TRBJ1-5
clone_size: NA
d_call: TRBD1

cdr3_aa: CSAGSGYEQYF
cdr3_nt: TGCAGTGCTGGTAGCGGGTACGAGCAGTACTTC
v_call: TRBV20-1
j_call: TRBJ2-7
clone_size: NA
d_call: TRBD2

cdr3_aa: CASSLDAGSHQPQHF
cdr3_nt: TGCGCCAGCAGCTTGGATGCGGGGTCCCATCAGCCCCAGCATTTT
v_call: TRBV5-1
j_call: TRBJ1-5
clone_size: NA
d_call: NA

cdr3_aa: CASTTRASGRYEQYF
cdr3_nt: TGTGCCAGCACCACTCGGGCTAGCGGGAGATATGAGCAGTACTTC
v_call: TRBV28
j_call: TRBJ2-7
clone_size: NA
d_call: TRBD2

cdr3_aa: CASTYTSGTNPDAGELFF
cdr3_nt: TGCGCCAGCACCTATACTAGCGGGACGAACCCCGATGCCGGGGAGCTGTTTTTT
v_call: TRBV10-2
j_call: TRBJ2-2
clone_size: NA
d_call: TRBD2

cdr3_aa: CASSYSGDSNQPQHF
cdr3_nt: TGTGCCAGCAGTTACTCAGGGGATAGCAATCAGCCCCAGCATTTT
v_call: TRBV6-2/TRBV6-3
j_call: TRBJ1-5
clone_size: NA
d_call: NA